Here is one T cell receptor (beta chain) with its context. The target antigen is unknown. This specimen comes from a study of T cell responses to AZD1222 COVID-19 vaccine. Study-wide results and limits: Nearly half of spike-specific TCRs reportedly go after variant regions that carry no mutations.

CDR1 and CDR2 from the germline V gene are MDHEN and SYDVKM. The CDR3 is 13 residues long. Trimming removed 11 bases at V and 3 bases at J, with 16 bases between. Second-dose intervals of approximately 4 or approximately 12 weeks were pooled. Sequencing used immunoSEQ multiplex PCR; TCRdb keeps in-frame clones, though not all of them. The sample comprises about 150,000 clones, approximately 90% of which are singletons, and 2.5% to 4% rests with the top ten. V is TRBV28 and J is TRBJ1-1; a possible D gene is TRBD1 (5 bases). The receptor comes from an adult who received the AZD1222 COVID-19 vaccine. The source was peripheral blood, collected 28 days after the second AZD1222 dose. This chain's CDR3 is CAVKRGWDTEAFF. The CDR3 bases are TGTGCCGTAAAGAGGGGATGGGACACTGAAGCTTTCTTT.